The TCR beta chain under discussion was sequenced for a study of Graves' ophthalmopathy and Graves' hyperthyroidism. Per the germline V gene, CDR1 is MDHEN and CDR2 is SYDVKM. The CDR3 is 13 amino acids. V was shortened by 1 base and J by 3 bases, with 6 bases between the two germline ends. Regarding the study as a whole: Blood was where most expanded thyroid clonotypes above 0.001 frequency also turned up.

As diagnostic evidence, clinical symptoms, serum thyroxine, TRAb, thyroid ultrasound and orbital computed tomography were relied upon. Transcripts of RNA were the source for amplifying TCR beta CDR3 regions. RT-PCR was first run with HTBI primers, then multiplex PCR in a second round. TCRdb called the multiplex PCR reads again in MiXCR, with one record for every CDR3 protein. The sample yields about 500,000 distinct CDR3 sequences, 13% to 15% seen once. The table lists this clonotype with many counts. Its antigen remains unknown. The rearrangement links TRBV28 to TRBJ1-1; D uncertain. The clonotype comes from a woman aged 25-40 years with Graves' ophthalmopathy. Material for sequencing was blood. CDR3 residues: CASSLSRHTEAFF. The DNA for the CDR3 is TGTGCCAGCAGTTTATCCAGGCACACTGAAGCTTTCTTT.